This is a list of T cell receptor beta chains from one sample in a study of T cell repertoires in cytomegalovirus infection. TCRdb reprocessed the reads with MiXCR, giving one entry per CDR3 protein. The data show just under 550,000 distinct CDR3 sequences, with around 27% seen just once and about 13% held by the top ten. Sequenced: PBMCs. These receptor sequences come from a human donor in good health (CMV status not recorded). Some clones in this sample may be carry-over from other donors' samples. The CDR3 runs from the conserved cysteine through the conserved F or W. Each record gives: clone size, V gene, J gene, CDR3 protein. Expanded clones are given a class, and other clones once, few, many or no size at all.

many	TRBV7-8	TRBJ1-6	CASSSGSYPSRDSPLHF
.	TRBV25-1	TRBJ2-7	CASSDPGGGSYEQYF
.	TRBV28	TRBJ2-3	CASNGGGSSTDTQYF
many	TRBV6-2/TRBV6-3	TRBJ2-1	CASSYSLSYNEQFF
.	TRBV6-1	TRBJ2-3	CASSLLGFGGSTDTQYF
few	TRBV15	TRBJ1-1	CATSPYGTANTEAFF
few	TRBV5-1	TRBJ2-7	CASSLSAGGKSYEQYF
few	TRBV20-1	TRBJ1-2	CSATGGGYGYTF
.	TRBV19	TRBJ1-3	CASRQGRRSGNTIYF
.	TRBV14	TRBJ1-1	CASSQATGGAEAFF
few	TRBV12-3/TRBV12-4	TRBJ1-5	CASSPAAGPNQPQHF
many	TRBV7-2	TRBJ2-7	CASSLSGEFTYEQYF
few	TRBV3-1	TRBJ2-1	CASTLGLAAYNEQFF
.	TRBV7-2	TRBJ2-7	CASSSQGGPYEQYF
few	TRBV12-3/TRBV12-4	TRBJ1-5	CASSSVGGPQHF
.	TRBV12-3/TRBV12-4	TRBJ2-1	CASRTPNYNEQFF
few	TRBV6-5	TRBJ2-3	CASSYSGTSVSSTDTQYF
few	TRBV7-9	TRBJ1-3	CASSFRGQDEPSGNTIYF
many	TRBV7-8	TRBJ1-1	CASSLAQGMNTEAFF
.	TRBV7-9	TRBJ2-5	CASSYRDRVSETQYF
.	TRBV15	TRBJ2-2	CATSRDQGGALFF
.	TRBV28	TRBJ1-3	CASSSQGGGNTIYF